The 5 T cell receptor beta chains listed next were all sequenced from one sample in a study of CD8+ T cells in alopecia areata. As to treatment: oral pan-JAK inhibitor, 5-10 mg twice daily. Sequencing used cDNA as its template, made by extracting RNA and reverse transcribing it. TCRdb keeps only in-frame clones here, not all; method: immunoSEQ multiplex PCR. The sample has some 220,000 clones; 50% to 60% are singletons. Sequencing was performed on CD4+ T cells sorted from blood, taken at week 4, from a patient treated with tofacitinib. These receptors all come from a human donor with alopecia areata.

In nucleotides, the CDR3 is TGTGCCTGGAGGGCTGGTGGGGCCAACGTCCTGACTTTC. Translated, it gives CAWRAGGANVLTF. This rearrangement joins TRBV30 to TRBJ2-6; D unresolved. CDR1 is GTSNPN, CDR2 SVGIG, per germline (reference sequence). The CDR3 length is 13 residues. Trimming shortened V by 3 bases and J by 3 bases, and 6 bases separated the two germline ends.

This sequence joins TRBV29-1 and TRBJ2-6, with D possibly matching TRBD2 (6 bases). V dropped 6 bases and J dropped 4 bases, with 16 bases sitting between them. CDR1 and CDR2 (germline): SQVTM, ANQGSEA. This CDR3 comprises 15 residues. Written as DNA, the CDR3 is TGCAGCGTCCGCTGGAGGGGTACCGGGGCCAACGTCCTGACTTTC. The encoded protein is CSVRWRGTGANVLTF.

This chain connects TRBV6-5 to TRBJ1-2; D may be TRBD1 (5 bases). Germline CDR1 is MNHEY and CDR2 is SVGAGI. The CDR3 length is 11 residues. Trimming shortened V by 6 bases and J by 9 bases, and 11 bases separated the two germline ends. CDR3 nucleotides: TGTGCCAGCAGGCACAGGCTTCGCTACACCTTC. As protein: CASRHRLRYTF.

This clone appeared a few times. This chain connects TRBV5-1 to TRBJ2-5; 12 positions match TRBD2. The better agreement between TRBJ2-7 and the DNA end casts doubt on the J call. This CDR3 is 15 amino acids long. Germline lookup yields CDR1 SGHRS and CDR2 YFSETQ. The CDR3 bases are TGCGCCAGCACTAGCGGGGGGGCCGAAGGCTACGAGCAGTACTTC. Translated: CASTSGGAEGYEQYF.

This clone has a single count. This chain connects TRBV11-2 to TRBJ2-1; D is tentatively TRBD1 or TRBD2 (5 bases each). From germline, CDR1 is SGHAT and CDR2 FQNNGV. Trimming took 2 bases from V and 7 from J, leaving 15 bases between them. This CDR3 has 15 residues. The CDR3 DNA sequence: TGTGCCAGCAGCTTAATTGAGGGGCGTAGTAATGAGCAGTTCTTC. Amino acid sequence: CASSLIEGRSNEQFF.